One and the same sample provided the 22 T cell receptor beta chains below, sequenced in a study of breast tumors, draining lymph nodes, adjacent tissues. Axillary draining lymph nodes of breast cancer patients supplied the node samples. One entry per CDR3 protein, called by TCRdb with MiXCR from the multiplex PCR reads. The sample holds about 230,000 distinct CDR3 sequences, about 32% seen once. Sequencing input: axillary lymph node tissue. All receptors come from a female donor with breast cancer. Some clones in this sample may be carry-over from other donors' samples.

Worth noting for this clonotype: The junction differs from germline at one of its ends, possibly a read error. CDR3 DNA sequence: TGTGCCAGTAGTGCGGGGACAGGCACTGAAGCTCTCTTT. Translating gives CASSAGTGTEALF. V usage is TRBV19 and J usage is TRBJ1-1, with 8 bases matching TRBD1. Germline lookup yields CDR1 LNHDA and CDR2 SQIVND (reference sequence). The CDR3 consists of 13 residues.

The chain couples TRBV18 to TRBJ2-3, with a tentative D call TRBD2 (6 bases). V gave up 1 base and J gave up 0 bases, with 8 bases separating them. The germline CDR1 and CDR2 sequences are KGHSH and LQKENI. There are 15 residues in the CDR3. The CDR3 nucleotides read TGTGCCAGCTCACCACGGGGGACTAGCACAGATACGCAGTATTTT. Its protein product is CASSPRGTSTDTQYF.

In this sample, this clonotype turned up once. The CDR3 DNA follows: TGTGCCAGCAGTGTGCCAGGGGGCTACGAGCATTTT. Encoded protein: CASSVPGGYEHF. The V call is TRBV6-1, the J call TRBJ1-5, with 8 bases identical to TRBD1. Germline CDR1 reads MNHNS; CDR2 reads SASEGT. This CDR3 region has 12 residues. Unmatched junction bases numbered 7, after V lost 4 bases and J lost 14 bases.

In regard to this clonotype: A much larger clone differs from this one at a single base, so this may be a read error. Given the absence of the conserved phenylalanine or tryptophan at the CDR3 end, a read error is likely. This sequence joins TRBV11-3 and TRBJ2-5; 7 bases match TRBD1. Trimming at V came to 7 bases and at J to 3 bases, leaving 17 bases not matched to a gene. The germline gives CDR1 SGHNT, CDR2 YENEEA. This CDR3 region has 17 residues. Written as DNA, the CDR3 is TGTGCCAGCACCGACTTTGGGGAATCCGGGACAGAAGAGACCCAGTACCTC. It is translated as CASTDFGESGTEETQYL.

This clonotype has at least ten counts. The chain carries TRBV9 and TRBJ2-6; the D call may be TRBD1 or TRBD2 (6 bases each). The CDR3 consists of 16 residues. Germline lookup yields CDR1 SGDLS and CDR2 YYNGEE. V was clipped by 3 bases and J by 2 bases, with 12 bases between them. This CDR3 is CASSAVGGAGANVLTF. DNA of the CDR3: TGTGCCAGCAGCGCAGTCGGGGGCGCTGGGGCCAACGTCCTGACTTTC. The full variable domain, its missing parts supplied by reference TRBV9 and TRBJ2-6, is DSGVTQTPKHLITATGQRVTLRCSPRSGDLSVYWYQQSLDQGLQFLIQYYNGEERAKGNILERFSAQQFPDLHSELNLSSLELGDSALYFCASSAVGGAGANVLTFGAGSRLTVL.

This clonotype has a count of ten or more. The chain joins TRBV19 to TRBJ1-5; tentatively, D is TRBD1 (6 bases). Germline values: CDR1 LNHDA, CDR2 SQIVND (reference sequence). The CDR3 sequence is 14 residues long. With 4 bases removed from V and 5 bases from J, the gap between germline ends came to 12 bases. As DNA, the CDR3 is TGTGCCAGTAGTAGCGCAGGGGCCTATCAGCCCCAGCATTTT. Translated, it gives CASSSAGAYQPQHF.

This clonotype has at least ten counts. A single base separates this from a much larger clone, so it may be a read error. The V call is TRBV2, the J call TRBJ2-5; 11 nucleotides line up with TRBD2. Germline V gives CDR1 SNHLY, CDR2 FYNNEI. The CDR3 is made up of 18 amino acids. The DNA for the CDR3 is TGTGCCAGCAGTGATATACTAGCGGGAGATTTGGGCCAAGAGACCCACTACTTC. Translating it yields CASSDILAGDLGQETHYF.

Written as DNA, the CDR3 is TGTGCCACCAGTGATGGGACAGGGGGCCAGCCCGCCACAGATACGCAGTATTTT. This sequence encodes CATSDGTGGQPATDTQYF. V gene TRBV24-1 combines with J gene TRBJ2-3, with 12 bases lining up with TRBD1. CDR3 length: 18 amino acids. After removal of 3 bases from V and 2 bases from J, the junction contained 8 bases not matched to a gene. CDR1 and CDR2 (germline): KGHDR, SFDVKD.

This clonotype was detected ten times or more. V and J are TRBV20-1 and TRBJ2-2, with D possibly matching TRBD2 (5 bases). V lost 5 bases, J lost 1 base, and 14 bases lay in between. CDR3 length: 15 amino acids. The germline CDR1 and CDR2 sequences are DFQATT and SNEGSKA (reference sequence). The chain's CDR3 is CSASTRSGNTGELFF. The CDR3 DNA is TGCAGTGCTTCAACTCGAAGCGGGAACACCGGGGAGCTGTTTTTT.

This clonotype was counted many times. This CDR3 reads CASSTWGTVGAIGNEQFF. The CDR3 bases are TGTGCCAGTAGTACCTGGGGGACAGTTGGGGCAATCGGCAATGAGCAGTTCTTC. This sequence joins TRBV19 and TRBJ2-1; 7 bases align to TRBD1. J lost 6 bases, V lost 4 bases, and 18 bases had no gene match. The CDR3 consists of 18 residues. CDR1 is LNHDA and CDR2 is SQIVND in the germline V gene (reference sequence).

Remarks on this clonotype: Just one base apart from a much larger clone, this may be a read error. V and J are TRBV5-8 and TRBJ1-2, with TRBD1 as a possible D gene (6 bases). V was clipped by 4 bases and J by 7 bases, with 20 bases between them. Germline loops: CDR1 SGHTS, CDR2 YDEGEE. This CDR3 is 15 amino acids long. The CDR3 bases are TGTGCCAGCAGCCTGCGGGACACGGTGAGGTCTGGCTACACCTTC. Translation: CASSLRDTVRSGYTF.

Points on this clonotype: With a much larger clone just one base away, this may be a read error. The chain uses TRBV10-3 and TRBJ1-3; D might be TRBD1 (6 bases). V dropped 6 bases and J dropped 0 bases, with 15 bases sitting between them. CDR1 is ENHRY, CDR2 SYGVKD, per germline. This CDR3 comprises 16 residues. The chain's CDR3 is CAISAADSNSGNTIYF. DNA of the CDR3: TGTGCCATCAGCGCTGCGGACAGCAACTCTGGAAACACCATATATTTT.

The chain carries TRBV20-1 and TRBJ2-7, with D possibly called TRBD1 or TRBD2 (7 bases each). CDR3 length: 18 residues. Germline V gene lookup returns CDR1 DFQATT and CDR2 SNEGSKA (reference sequence). The V end was cut by 5 bases, the J end by 4 bases, with 30 bases between. The CDR3 DNA reads as TGCAGTGCTTTCATTTTTATGAGGGCGGCAGGGGGGGTATACGAGCAGTACTTC. Encoded protein: CSAFIFMRAAGGVYEQYF.

The gene calls are TRBV7-2 and TRBJ1-3, with D uncertain. Germline loops: CDR1 SGHTA, CDR2 FQGNSA. CDR3 length equals 15 residues. Deletions cut 1 base from V and 0 bases from J, with 7 bases between. This CDR3 is CASSLEVYSGNTIYF. The CDR3 nucleotides are TGTGCCAGCAGCTTAGAGGTGTACTCTGGAAACACCATATATTTT.

This clonotype showed up many times. The chain recombines TRBV19 with TRBJ1-2; 9 bases match TRBD1. V trimming: 3 bases; J trimming: 6 bases; junction bases outside the gene matches: 11. CDR3 size: 16 residues. CDR1 and CDR2 from the germline V gene are LNHDA and SQIVND (reference sequence). CDR3 protein: CASSMVHRGRVNGYTF. CDR3 in DNA: TGTGCCAGTAGTATGGTCCACAGGGGGCGCGTGAATGGCTACACCTTC.

In regard to this clonotype: Just one base apart from a much larger clone, this may be a read error. The V call is TRBV6-2 or TRBV6-3, the J call TRBJ2-5, with 8 bases fitting TRBD1. CDR1 is MNHEY and CDR2 is SVGEGT in the germline V gene. V was clipped by 6 bases and J by 4 bases; unmatched bases: 10. This CDR3 comprises 15 residues. CDR3 DNA: TGTGCCAGCAGCGTCACAGGGGGAGTTCGAGAGACCCAGTACTTC. It translates to CASSVTGGVRETQYF.

Ten or more counts support this clonotype. The rearrangement uses TRBV15 and TRBJ2-5, with unresolved D. In germline, CDR1 is LNHNV, CDR2 YYDKDF (reference sequence). Trimming shortened V by 0 bases and J by 5 bases, and 4 bases separated the two germline ends. CDR3 length: 12 amino acids. CDR3: CATSREMETQYF. The CDR3 nucleotides are TGTGCCACCAGCAGAGAGATGGAGACCCAGTACTTC. Combining the CDR3 with reference TRBV15 and TRBJ2-5 gives the whole variable domain DAMVIQNPRYQVTQFGKPVTLSCSQTLNHNVMYWYQQKSSQAPKLLFHYYDKDFNNEADTPDNFQSRRPNTSFCFLDIRSPGLGDTAMYLCATSREMETQYFGPGTRLLVL.

Note on this clonotype: This may stem from a read error, because a much larger clone lies one nucleotide away. The chain uses TRBV6-5 and TRBJ1-5; 12 positions match TRBD1. The germline V gene encodes CDR1 MNHEY and CDR2 SVGAGI. The V and J ends lost 8 bases and 8 bases, in that order; junction bases with no gene match: 10. CDR3 length: 15 residues. CDR3 coding DNA: TGTGCCAGCCGTGGGGGACAGGGGGCATTCGAGCCCCAGCATTTT. Translated: CASRGGQGAFEPQHF.

In regard to this clonotype: The conserved phenylalanine or tryptophan is not found at the CDR3 terminus, so this likely reflects a read error. The chain couples TRBV5-1 to TRBJ1-3; possible D gene TRBD1, 6 bases. There are 18 residues in the CDR3. Trimming removed 1 base from V and 0 bases from J, with 17 bases in between. Germline values: CDR1 SGHRS, CDR2 YFSETQ. CDR3 loop: CASSLIPQGPYSGNTIYL. The CDR3 DNA reads TGCGCCAGCAGCTTGATCCCTCAGGGGCCATACTCTGGAAACACCATATATCTC.

The V and J genes are TRBV6-1 and TRBJ2-3; TRBD2 agrees at 8 bases. Germline V gene data show CDR1 as MNHNS and CDR2 as SASEGT. The CDR3 extends over 15 amino acids. Trimming removed 6 bases from V and 4 bases from J; junction bases left unmatched: 9. The CDR3 sequence: CASRLREGRADTQYF. CDR3 coding DNA: TGTGCCAGCAGGCTTCGGGAGGGCCGGGCAGATACGCAGTATTTT.

This clonotype was detected many times. The J gene is TRBJ2-7, the V gene TRBV4-3, with D uncertain. Trimming shortened V by 3 bases and J by 0 bases, and 9 bases separated the two germline ends. The CDR3 loop spans 14 amino acids. The germline V gene encodes CDR1 LGHNA and CDR2 YSLEER. CDR3 in DNA: TGCGCCAGCAGCCAGCGAACAGACTCCTACGAGCAGTACTTC. Its protein is CASSQRTDSYEQYF.

This clonotype was observed at least ten times. The chain couples TRBV20-1 to TRBJ2-1; 10 bases line up with TRBD2. V lost 3 bases, J lost 6 bases, and 5 bases stayed unmatched. Per germline, CDR1 DFQATT and CDR2 SNEGSKA (reference sequence). The CDR3 consists of 14 residues. CDR3 loop: CSARASGSTNEQFF. The CDR3 DNA follows: TGCAGTGCTAGGGCTAGCGGGAGTACCAATGAGCAGTTCTTC.